This T cell receptor beta chain was retrieved from a study of cytomegalovirus exposure and HLA in healthy donors (dated by TCRdb to about 2017). About the investigation overall: According to an earlier analysis of a few hundred of the donors, roughly 180 million T cells yielded roughly 110 million unique TCR beta sequences and approximately 300 Gb of sequence data. Approximately 300 gigabases of sequencing data and approximately 85 million unique TCR sequences were included in an early release covering roughly 700 HLA-typed donors. Of the 350 to 400 genotyped donors, approximately 82% fell in the genetic ancestry cluster associated with self-reported Caucasian donors. The aim of the study was to test whether cataloging public T cell receptors could identify signatures of past pathogen exposure. The study profiled the T cell repertoires of hundreds of subjects by immunosequencing and related them to cytomegalovirus serostatus. Along with the approximately 700-subject first cohort, a separate validation cohort of over a hundred different subjects was used. High-throughput TCR immunosequencing, statistical association of individual TCRs with disease status, and machine learning were combined to predict cytomegalovirus infection status. A later analysis re-analyzed previously published TCR beta repertoires from roughly 630 donors and added high-resolution HLA genotyping to study TCR occurrence patterns. Rather than drawing on any new phenotypic data, the later analysis identified candidate immune exposures from TCR beta sequences and the way those sequences occurred across donors. To decide whether each TCR beta V gene segment behaved as functional or pseudogenic, an earlier analysis of over 500 of the donors relied on high-throughput TCR beta sequencing. Donor age, sex, ethnicity and CMV serostatus were collected together with the repertoire data. Genome-wide SNP genotypes for about three fifths of the roughly 670 donors were used in a later genetic analysis, which treated that subset as a discovery cohort. Every discovery cohort repertoire had been produced on one sequencing platform. HLA typing included class I and class II loci at four-digit resolution. Typing coverage varied by locus: roughly 620-640 donors for A, B, C, DRB1 and DQB1; about 520 for DQA1; around 570 for DPA1; around 450 for DPB1. Because of strong linkage in the cohort, roughly five DR-DQ haplotypes were treated as single units for association and clustering. On average, around 240,000 unique TCR beta nucleotide sequences were sequenced per donor among a few hundred genotyped donors of the cohort, with around 19% of those sequences being non-productive. Study-wide findings and limitations: In a later analysis, HLA-associated TCR beta chains showed more clonal expansion and lower generation probabilities than non-associated chains that were equally common. According to a later analysis, most CMV-associated TCR beta chains appeared to be HLA-restricted, and the HLA associations seemed to be driven largely by CMV exposure. Only TCR beta chains were sequenced in this cohort, and the absence of alpha or paired-chain data limited detectable features. Because HLA typing was unavailable for some donors at each locus, only the typed subset was used in association tests. According to a later genetic analysis, donors in an Asian-associated ancestry cluster had fewer N-insertions in productive TCRs than the approximately 710-donor mean. A later genetic analysis associated a missense DCLRE1C variant with V-gene and J-gene trimming of TCR beta chains, and an independent cohort replicated the association. According to a later analysis, parvovirus B19, influenza, CMV and Epstein-Barr virus appeared linked to several top co-occurrence clusters. For the cohort, immune exposure information was limited to CMV serostatus. The sequencing pipeline was judged likely to have produced a cluster of highly shared sequence variants as a technical artifact. At a false discovery rate of 0.05, a later analysis linked approximately 18,000 TCR beta sequences to specific HLA alleles. Broadly in line with IMGT annotations, most TCR beta V segments showed up in productive rearrangements about 90% or about 30% of the time in an earlier analysis of 450 to 600 of the donors. Some IMGT-functional V segments, including TRBV6-2 and TRBV6-3, could not be told apart with the 87-base-pair reads, so those segments were excluded. The authors suggested that the approach could potentially be generalized to other disease states and immunological phenotypes. Most TCR sequences were observed very rarely across donors, whereas some public TCRs were present in many individuals. When HLA alleles, especially DR and DQ, strongly co-occurred, attributing TCR associations to individual alleles was difficult. A total of 150 to 200 TCR beta chains were listed by the study as associated with cytomegalovirus. Three of the identified cytomegalovirus-associated TCR beta chains were confirmed in vitro to be specific for cytomegalovirus antigens. In both the original and validation cohorts, the classifier was reported to diagnose cytomegalovirus status with high specificity and sensitivity. A further reported finding was that TCR beta sequences accurately predicted the HLA-A and HLA-B alleles for most subjects in the first cohort. Correlated functional status among segregating V segments might reflect linkage disequilibrium, but an unknown experimental factor could not be ruled out. A later analysis found that TCR association rates varied across HLA loci, with DRB1 alleles showing the most associated TCRs and HLA-C alleles the fewest. Roughly uniform sequencing depth across donors was assumed in presence/absence analyses, although this assumption may not hold. Because counts were too low, seventeen rarely observed V segments, including chromosome 9 orphons, were left out of the earlier analysis of approximately 500 of the donors.

The library was made by the immunoSEQ multiplex PCR assay. For the multiplex PCR, a mixture combining 60 forward primers for TCR Vbeta segments and 13 reverse primers for TCR Jbeta segments was used. The CDR3 region of rearranged TCR beta genes was amplified from genomic DNA by a multiplex PCR assay. On the Illumina HiSeq System, the amplified TCR beta libraries were sequenced as 87-base-pair reads. The authors' pipeline ran thus. A later analysis tallied roughly 78 million unique TCR beta chains across the 550 to 850 repertoires, and approximately 12 million of those chains were shared by two or more donors. Raw reads were error-corrected and collapsed into unique sequences by a nearest-neighbor algorithm in which closely related sequences were merged to remove PCR and sequencing errors. To assign V, D and J gene segments, CDR3 sequences were aligned to IMGT reference sequences. For a sequence to be retained, at least a six-nucleotide match to both a V gene segment and a J gene segment was required. A rearrangement was called productive if the CDR3 had no stop codons and remained in frame with V and J, and every other rearrangement was called non-productive. Following IMGT convention, CDR3 was defined as the stretch from the second conserved V-encoded cysteine up to the conserved J-encoded phenylalanine. Sequences without an unambiguous match to a single V gene segment were excluded from the earlier analysis of several hundred of the donors. In an earlier analysis of several hundred of the donors, V segments were called functional above 56.7% productive rearrangements and were called segregating when the between-donor standard deviation exceeded 5%. A statistical classification framework was developed to diagnose cytomegalovirus status using the catalog of TCR beta chain sequences. A later analysis assigned V and J genes by comparing TCR nucleotide sequences with IMGT/GENE-DB human TR gene sequences. Using the TCRdist pipeline, a later analysis assigned CDR3 sequences along with most-parsimonious VDJ recombination scenarios. In a later analysis, every TCR beta chain was defined by the combination of its CDR3 amino acid sequence and its V-gene family, and reads without a unique V-gene family were dropped. A later analysis removed 500 to 650 highly shared, low-generation-probability nucleotide sequences to deal with suspected cross-contamination and a sequencing artifact. For each public chain, a later analysis derived a clonal expansion index from normalized ranks of inferred template counts within each repertoire. A later analysis computed generation probabilities with a VDJ recombination model fitted to out-of-frame rearrangements, and checked the results against IGoR. In a later analysis, TCR-TCR, TCR-HLA and TCR-CMV co-occurrence was scored with hypergeometric tests, and a repertoire-size bias correction was applied to TCR pairs. To estimate false discovery rates, a later analysis permuted the HLA or CMV assignments 20 times. A later analysis grouped co-occurring TCRs with DBSCAN, adding TCRdist sequence similarity when clustering within HLA-allele-positive subsets. Repertoires with fewer than 30,000 or more than 120,000 public chains, plus five repertoires with anomalous nucleotide sharing, were excluded from co-occurrence clustering. The source is immuneACCESS, and TCRdb retained only in-frame sequences with V and J called. Part of the clones is not carried over; for the studies checked, unresolved V genes explain less than half of this, and the remainder is unexplained. D and trimming were read from the DNA, whereas the V and J calls and clone size are those reported in that table. Present in this sample are fewer than 250,000 clones, 60% to 80% of which were seen just once. The top ten clones comprise about 1.5% of the sample.

V was cut back by 2 bases and J by 2 bases, leaving a gap of 12 bases between them. The CDR3 spans 15 residues, from the cysteine through the phenylalanine. Only the CDR3 region is kept as DNA, spanning 45 bases read in frame from base 1. In the germline V gene, CDR1 corresponds to KGHSH and CDR2 to LQKENI. Concerning this clone: Its antigen target is currently unknown. No base-level quality is on record; no much larger clone is a single base apart.

The cohort comprised several hundred healthy bone marrow donors. At the time of sampling, all cohort members were nominally healthy, though unrecorded immune exposures were likely present. The donor tested CMV seronegative and was one of the 352 seronegative cohort members. Each donor provided a peripheral blood sample, and peripheral blood mononuclear cells were used for TCR beta sequencing. The Qiagen DNeasy Blood Extraction Kit was used to extract genomic DNA from the blood cell samples. This clonotype was sampled from a woman aged 18 to 35 in good health and CMV-seronegative. Recombination connected TRBV18 to TRBJ1-1, with a weak D call of TRBD1 (6 bases match). Sequencing was carried out using PBMCs. This receptor has the CDR3 CASSPVPGGNTEAFF. The nucleotide sequence reads as follows: TGTGCCAGCTCACCAGTCCCGGGGGGCAACACTGAAGCTTTCTTT.